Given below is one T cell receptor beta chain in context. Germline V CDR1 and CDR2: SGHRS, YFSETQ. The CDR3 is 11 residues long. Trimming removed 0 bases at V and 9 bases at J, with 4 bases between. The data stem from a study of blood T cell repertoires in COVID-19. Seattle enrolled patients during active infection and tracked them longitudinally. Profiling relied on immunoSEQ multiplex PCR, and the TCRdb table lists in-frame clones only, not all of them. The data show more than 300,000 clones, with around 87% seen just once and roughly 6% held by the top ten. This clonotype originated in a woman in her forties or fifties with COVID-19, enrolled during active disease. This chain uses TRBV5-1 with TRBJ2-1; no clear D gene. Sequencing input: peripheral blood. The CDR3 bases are TGCGCCAGCAGCTTGGATAGTGAGCAGTTCTTC. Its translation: CASSLDSEQFF. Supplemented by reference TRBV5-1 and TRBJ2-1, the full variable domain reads KAGVTQTPRYLIKTRGQQVTLSCSPISGHRSVSWYQQTPGQGLQFLFEYFSETQRNKGNFPGRFSGRQFSNSRSEMNVSTLELGDSALYLCASSLDSEQFFGPGTRLTVL.